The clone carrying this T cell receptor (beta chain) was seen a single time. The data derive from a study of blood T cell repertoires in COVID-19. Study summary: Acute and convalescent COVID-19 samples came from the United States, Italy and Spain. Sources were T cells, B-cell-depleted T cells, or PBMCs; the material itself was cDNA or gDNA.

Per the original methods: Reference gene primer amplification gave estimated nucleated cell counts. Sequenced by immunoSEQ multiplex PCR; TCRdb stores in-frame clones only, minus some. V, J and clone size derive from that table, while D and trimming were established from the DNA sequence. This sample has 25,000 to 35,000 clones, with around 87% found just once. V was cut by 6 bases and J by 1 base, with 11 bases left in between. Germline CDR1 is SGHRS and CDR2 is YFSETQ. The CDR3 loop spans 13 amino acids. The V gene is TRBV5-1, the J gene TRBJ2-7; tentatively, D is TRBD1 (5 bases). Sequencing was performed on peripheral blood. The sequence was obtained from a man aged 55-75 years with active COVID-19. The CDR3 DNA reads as TGCGCCAGCACCCTCTCAGGGTCCTACGAGCAGTACTTC. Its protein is CASTLSGSYEQYF.